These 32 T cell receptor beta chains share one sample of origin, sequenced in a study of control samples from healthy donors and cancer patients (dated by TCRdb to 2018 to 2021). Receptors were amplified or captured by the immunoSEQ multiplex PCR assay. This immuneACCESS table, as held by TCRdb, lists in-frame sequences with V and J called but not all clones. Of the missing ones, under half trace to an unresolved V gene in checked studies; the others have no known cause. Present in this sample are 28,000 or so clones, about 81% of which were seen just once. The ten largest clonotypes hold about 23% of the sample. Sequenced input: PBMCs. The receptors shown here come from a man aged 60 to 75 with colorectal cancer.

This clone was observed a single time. The CDR3 is CASSIAILNTEAFF. CDR3 coding DNA: TGTGCCAGTAGTATCGCGATTTTGAACACTGAAGCTTTCTTT. This chain joins TRBV19 and TRBJ1-1; D ambiguous. Per germline, CDR1 LNHDA and CDR2 SQIVND (reference sequence). The ends were cut back, 3 bases at V and 0 bases at J, with 8 bases in the middle. CDR3 length equals 14 residues.

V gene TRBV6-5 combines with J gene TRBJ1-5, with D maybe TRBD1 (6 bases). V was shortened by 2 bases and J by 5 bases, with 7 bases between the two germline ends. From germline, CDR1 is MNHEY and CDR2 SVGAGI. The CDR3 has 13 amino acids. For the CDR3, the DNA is TGTGCCAGCAGTTACCAGGGGCATCAGCCCCAGCATTTT. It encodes CASSYQGHQPQHF.

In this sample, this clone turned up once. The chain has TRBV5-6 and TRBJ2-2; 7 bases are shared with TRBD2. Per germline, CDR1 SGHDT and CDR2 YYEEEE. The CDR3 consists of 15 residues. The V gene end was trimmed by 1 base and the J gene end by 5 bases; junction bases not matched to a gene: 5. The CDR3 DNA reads TGTGCCAGCAGCTTGATCGCCGGGGGGACCGGGGAGCTGTTTTTT. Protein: CASSLIAGGTGELFF. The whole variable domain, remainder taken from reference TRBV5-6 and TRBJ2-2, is DAGVTQSPTHLIKTRGQQVTLRCSPKSGHDTVSWYQQALGQGPQFIFQYYEEEERQRGNFPDRFSGHQFPNYSSELNVNALLLGDSALYLCASSLIAGGTGELFFGEGSRLTVL.

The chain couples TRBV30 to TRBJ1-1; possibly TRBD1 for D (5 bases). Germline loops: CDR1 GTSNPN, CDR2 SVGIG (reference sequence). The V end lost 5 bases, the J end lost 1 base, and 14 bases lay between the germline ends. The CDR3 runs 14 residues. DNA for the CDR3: TGTGCCTGGGGAAGGGGACGGGGGAACACTGAAGCTTTCTTT. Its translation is CAWGRGRGNTEAFF.

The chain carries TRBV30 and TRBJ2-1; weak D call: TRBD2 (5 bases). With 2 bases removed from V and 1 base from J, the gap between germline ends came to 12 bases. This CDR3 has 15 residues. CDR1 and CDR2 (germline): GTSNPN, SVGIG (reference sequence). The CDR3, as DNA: TGTGCCTGGAGTATAATGGGCGGGTCCTACAATGAGCAGTTCTTC. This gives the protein CAWSIMGGSYNEQFF.

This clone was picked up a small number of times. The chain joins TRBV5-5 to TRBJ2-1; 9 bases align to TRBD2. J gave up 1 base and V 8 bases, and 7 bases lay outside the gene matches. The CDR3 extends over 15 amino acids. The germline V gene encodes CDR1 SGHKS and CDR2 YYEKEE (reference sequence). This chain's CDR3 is CASELAGASYNEQFF. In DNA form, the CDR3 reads TGTGCCAGTGAACTAGCGGGTGCATCCTACAATGAGCAGTTCTTC.

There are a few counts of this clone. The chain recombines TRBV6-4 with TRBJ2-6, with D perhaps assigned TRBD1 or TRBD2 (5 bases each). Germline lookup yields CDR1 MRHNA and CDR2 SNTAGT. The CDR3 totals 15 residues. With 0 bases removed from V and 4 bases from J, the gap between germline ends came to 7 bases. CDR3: CASSDSGEGANVLTF. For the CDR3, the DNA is TGTGCCAGCAGTGACTCAGGGGAGGGGGCCAACGTCCTGACTTTC.

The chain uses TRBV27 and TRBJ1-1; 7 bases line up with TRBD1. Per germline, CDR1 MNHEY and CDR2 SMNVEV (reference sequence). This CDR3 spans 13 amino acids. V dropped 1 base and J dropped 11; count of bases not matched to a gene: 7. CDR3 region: CASSLWVTGEAFF. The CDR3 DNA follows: TGTGCCAGCAGTTTATGGGTCACAGGGGAGGCTTTCTTT.

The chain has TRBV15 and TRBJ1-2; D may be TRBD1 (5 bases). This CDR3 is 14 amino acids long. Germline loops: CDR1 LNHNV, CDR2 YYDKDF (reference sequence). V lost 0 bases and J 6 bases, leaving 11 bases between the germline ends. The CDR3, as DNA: TGTGCCACCAGCAGAGAGGTCGGGGGGAATGGCTACACCTTC. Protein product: CATSREVGGNGYTF.

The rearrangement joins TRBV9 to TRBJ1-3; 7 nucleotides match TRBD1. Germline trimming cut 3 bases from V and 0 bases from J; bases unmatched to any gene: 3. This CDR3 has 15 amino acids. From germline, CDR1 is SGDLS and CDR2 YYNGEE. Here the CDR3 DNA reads TGTGCCAGCAGCGGGGGGACAGCCTCTGGAAACACCATATATTTT. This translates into CASSGGTASGNTIYF.

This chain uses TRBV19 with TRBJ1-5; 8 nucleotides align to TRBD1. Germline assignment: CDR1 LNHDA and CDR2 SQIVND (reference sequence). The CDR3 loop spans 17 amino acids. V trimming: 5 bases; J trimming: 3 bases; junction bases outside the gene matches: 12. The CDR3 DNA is TGTGCCAGTAGTTCCGGGGGACAGGTGGCTAACAATCAGCCCCAGCATTTT. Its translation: CASSSGGQVANNQPQHF.

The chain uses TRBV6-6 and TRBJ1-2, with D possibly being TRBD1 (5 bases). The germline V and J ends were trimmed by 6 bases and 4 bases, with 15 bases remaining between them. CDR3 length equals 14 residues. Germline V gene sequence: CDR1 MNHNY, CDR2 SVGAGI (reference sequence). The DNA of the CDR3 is TGTGCCAGCAGAACTCAGGGTCTTTTCTATGGCTACACCTTC. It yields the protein CASRTQGLFYGYTF.

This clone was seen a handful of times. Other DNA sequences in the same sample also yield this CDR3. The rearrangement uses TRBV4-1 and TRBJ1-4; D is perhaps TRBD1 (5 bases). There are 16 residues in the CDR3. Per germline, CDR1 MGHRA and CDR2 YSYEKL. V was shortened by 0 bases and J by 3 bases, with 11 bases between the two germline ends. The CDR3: CASSQDGRGPNEKLFF. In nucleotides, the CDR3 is TGCGCCAGCAGCCAAGATGGGAGGGGACCTAATGAAAAACTGTTTTTT.

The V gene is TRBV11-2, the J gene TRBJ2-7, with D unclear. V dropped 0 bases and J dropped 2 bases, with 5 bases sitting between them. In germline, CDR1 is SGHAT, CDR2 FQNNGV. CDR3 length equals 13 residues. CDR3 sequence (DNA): TGTGCCAGCAGCTTAGACACTACCTACGAGCAGTACTTC. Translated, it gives CASSLDTTYEQYF.

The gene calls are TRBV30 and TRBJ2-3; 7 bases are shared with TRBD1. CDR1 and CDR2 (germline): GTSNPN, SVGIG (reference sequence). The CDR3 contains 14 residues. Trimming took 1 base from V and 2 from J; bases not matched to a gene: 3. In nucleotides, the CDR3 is TGTGCCTGGAGTGATAGGGGGCTCACAGATACGCAGTATTTT. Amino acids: CAWSDRGLTDTQYF.

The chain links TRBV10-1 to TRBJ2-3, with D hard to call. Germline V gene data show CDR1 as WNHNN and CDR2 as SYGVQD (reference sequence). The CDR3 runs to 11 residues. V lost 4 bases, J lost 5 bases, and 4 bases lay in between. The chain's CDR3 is CASSVGDTQYF. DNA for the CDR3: TGCGCCAGCAGTGTGGGAGATACGCAGTATTTT.

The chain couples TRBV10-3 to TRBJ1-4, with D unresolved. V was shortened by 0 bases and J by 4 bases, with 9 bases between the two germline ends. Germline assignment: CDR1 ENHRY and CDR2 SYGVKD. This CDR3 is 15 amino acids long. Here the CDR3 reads CAISESLGDNEKLFF. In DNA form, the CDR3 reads TGTGCCATCAGTGAGTCCCTTGGGGATAATGAAAAACTGTTTTTT.

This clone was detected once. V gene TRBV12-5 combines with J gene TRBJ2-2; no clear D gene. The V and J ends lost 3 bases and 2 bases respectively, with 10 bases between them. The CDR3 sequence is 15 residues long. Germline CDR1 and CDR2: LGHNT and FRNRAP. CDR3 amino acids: CASGFGATNTGELFF. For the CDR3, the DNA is TGTGCTAGTGGTTTCGGAGCTACAAACACCGGGGAGCTGTTTTTT.

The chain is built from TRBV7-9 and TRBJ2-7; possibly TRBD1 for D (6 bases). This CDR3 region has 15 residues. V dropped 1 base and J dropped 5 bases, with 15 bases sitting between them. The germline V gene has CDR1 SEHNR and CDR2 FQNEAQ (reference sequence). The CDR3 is CASSLGAAGANEQYF. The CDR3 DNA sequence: TGTGCCAGCAGCTTAGGAGCGGCAGGGGCCAACGAGCAGTACTTC.

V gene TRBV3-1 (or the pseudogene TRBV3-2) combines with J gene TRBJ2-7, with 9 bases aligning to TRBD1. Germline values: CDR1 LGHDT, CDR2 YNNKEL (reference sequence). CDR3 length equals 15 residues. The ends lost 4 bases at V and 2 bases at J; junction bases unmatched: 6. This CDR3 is CASSRSGTGTYEQYF. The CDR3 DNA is TGTGCCAGCAGCCGATCCGGGACAGGGACCTACGAGCAGTACTTC.

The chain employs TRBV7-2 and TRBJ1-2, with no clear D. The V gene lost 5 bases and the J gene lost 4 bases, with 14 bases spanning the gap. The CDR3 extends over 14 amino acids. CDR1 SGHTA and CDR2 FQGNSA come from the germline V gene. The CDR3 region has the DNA TGTGCCAGCAGCCTGCGGGGTAATTCCTATGGCTACACCTTC. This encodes CASSLRGNSYGYTF.

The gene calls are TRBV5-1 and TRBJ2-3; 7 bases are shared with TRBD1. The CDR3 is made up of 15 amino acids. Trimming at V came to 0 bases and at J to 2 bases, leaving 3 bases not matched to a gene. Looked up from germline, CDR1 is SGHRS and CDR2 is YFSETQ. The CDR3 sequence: CASSLGGQFTDTQYF. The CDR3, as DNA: TGCGCCAGCAGCTTGGGGGGACAGTTCACAGATACGCAGTATTTT.

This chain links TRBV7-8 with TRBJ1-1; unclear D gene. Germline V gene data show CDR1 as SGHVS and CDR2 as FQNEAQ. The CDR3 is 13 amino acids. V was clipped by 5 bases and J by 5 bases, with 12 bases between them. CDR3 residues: CASSLTIGTEAFF. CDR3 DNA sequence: TGTGCCAGCAGCCTAACTATTGGGACTGAAGCTTTCTTT.

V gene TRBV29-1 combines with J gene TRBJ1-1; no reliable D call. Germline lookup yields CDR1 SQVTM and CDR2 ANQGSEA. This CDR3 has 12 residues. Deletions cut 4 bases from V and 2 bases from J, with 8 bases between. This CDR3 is CSVARYNTEAFF. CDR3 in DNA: TGCAGCGTTGCCAGGTATAACACTGAAGCTTTCTTT.

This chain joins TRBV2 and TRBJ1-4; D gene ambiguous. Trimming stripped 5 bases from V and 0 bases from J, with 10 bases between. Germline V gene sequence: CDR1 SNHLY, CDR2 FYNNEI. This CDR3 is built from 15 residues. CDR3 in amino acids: CASSPDGSTNEKLFF. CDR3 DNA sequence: TGTGCCAGCAGTCCTGACGGCTCAACTAATGAAAAACTGTTTTTT.

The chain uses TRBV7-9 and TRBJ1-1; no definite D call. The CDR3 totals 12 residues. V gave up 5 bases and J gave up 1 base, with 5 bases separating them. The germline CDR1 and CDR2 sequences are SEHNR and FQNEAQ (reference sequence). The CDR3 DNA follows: TGTGCCAGCAGCCCTTGGAACACTGAAGCTTTCTTT. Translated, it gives CASSPWNTEAFF.

CDR3 in amino acids: CAWTSRGNTIYF. Written as DNA, the CDR3 is TGTGCCTGGACCAGTCGGGGAAACACCATATATTTT. The V call is TRBV30, the J call TRBJ1-3, with D uncertain. The CDR3 runs to 12 residues. With 4 bases removed from V and 4 bases from J, the gap between germline ends came to 8 bases. In germline, CDR1 is GTSNPN, CDR2 SVGIG (reference sequence).

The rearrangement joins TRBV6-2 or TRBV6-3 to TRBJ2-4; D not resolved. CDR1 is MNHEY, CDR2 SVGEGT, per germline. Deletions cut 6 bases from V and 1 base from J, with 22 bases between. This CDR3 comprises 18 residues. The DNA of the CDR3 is TGTGCCAGCAGCCCTATCGTAGGCCTCGGTTCGGCCAAAAACATTCAGTACTTC. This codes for CASSPIVGLGSAKNIQYF.

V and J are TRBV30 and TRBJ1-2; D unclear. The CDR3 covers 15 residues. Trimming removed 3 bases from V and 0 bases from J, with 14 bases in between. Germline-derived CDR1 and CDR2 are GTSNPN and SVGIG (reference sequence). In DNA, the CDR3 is TGTGCCTGGAGCCCCCTTTCCCTAGCTAACTATGGCTACACCTTC. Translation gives CAWSPLSLANYGYTF.

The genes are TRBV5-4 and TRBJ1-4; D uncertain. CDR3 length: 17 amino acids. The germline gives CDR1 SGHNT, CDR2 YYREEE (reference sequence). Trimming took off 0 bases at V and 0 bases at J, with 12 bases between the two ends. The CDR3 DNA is TGTGCCAGCAGCTTGGGAGGGTTCGGAACAACTAATGAAAAACTGTTTTTT. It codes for CASSLGGFGTTNEKLFF. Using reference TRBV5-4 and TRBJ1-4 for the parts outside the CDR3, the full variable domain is ETGVTQSPTHLIKTRGQQVTLRCSSQSGHNTVSWYQQALGQGPQFIFQYYREEENGRGNFPPRFSGLQFPNYSSELNVNALELDDSALYLCASSLGGFGTTNEKLFFGSGTQLSVL.

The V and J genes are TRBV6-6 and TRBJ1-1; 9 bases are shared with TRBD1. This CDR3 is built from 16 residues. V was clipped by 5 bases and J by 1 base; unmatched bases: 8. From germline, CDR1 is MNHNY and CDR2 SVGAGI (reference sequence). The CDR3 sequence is CASSTGTGFTNTEAFF. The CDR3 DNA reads TGTGCCAGCAGTACCGGGACAGGGTTTACGAACACTGAAGCTTTCTTT.

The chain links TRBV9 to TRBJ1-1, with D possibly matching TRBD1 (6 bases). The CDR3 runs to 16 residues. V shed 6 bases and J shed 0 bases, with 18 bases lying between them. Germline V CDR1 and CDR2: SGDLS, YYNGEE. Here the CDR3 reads CASTPDPDRLNTEAFF. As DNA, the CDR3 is TGTGCCAGCACCCCTGACCCGGACAGATTGAACACTGAAGCTTTCTTT. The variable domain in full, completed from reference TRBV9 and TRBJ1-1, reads DSGVTQTPKHLITATGQRVTLRCSPRSGDLSVYWYQQSLDQGLQFLIQYYNGEERAKGNILERFSAQQFPDLHSELNLSSLELGDSALYFCASTPDPDRLNTEAFFGQGTRLTVV.